A selection of T cell receptor beta chains follows, all from one sample in a study of identical twins. MiXCR was run by TCRdb on the 5' RACE reads, yielding one entry per CDR3 protein. The sample includes around 500,000 distinct CDR3 sequences, approximately 15% of them seen just once. These data are also associated with another study on yellow fever vaccine responses in identical twins.

Sequencing was performed on CD4+ T cells sorted from blood. The receptors shown here come from a woman between 18 and 29 years old in good health. Both conserved end residues are part of each CDR3. The order of the fields is CDR3 DNA, CDR3 protein, J gene, D gene, clone size, V gene. A D gene is named only where the DNA matches it firmly. Clone size is shown for a subset of rows, as once, few, many or a class of expanded clone.

TGTGCCAGCAGCTTACTAGCGGGTCCACAGTTCTTC | CASSLLAGPQFF | TRBJ2-1 | TRBD2 | NA | TRBV11-2
TGTGCCAGCAGTCCCGGGTTAGCGGGATATTACACCGGGGAGCTGTTTTTT | CASSPGLAGYYTGELFF | TRBJ2-2 | TRBD2 | NA | TRBV12-3/TRBV12-4
TGTGCCAGCTGGGGGGGTGGTGAAAAACTGTTTTTT | CASWGGGEKLFF | TRBJ1-4 | NA | few | TRBV12-3/TRBV12-4
TGTGCCAGCAGGACTAGCCACTCTGAAAAGCGGACCGGGGAGCTGTTTTTT | CASRTSHSEKRTGELFF | TRBJ2-2 | TRBD2 | few | TRBV6-1
TGCAGTGCTATGGAGCGGAGACCCCCCCTGGGCGAGCAGTACTTC | CSAMERRPPLGEQYF | TRBJ2-7 | NA | few | TRBV20-1
TGTGCCAGCAGCTCCCCTATTCAGCAGTACTTC | CASSSPIQQYF | TRBJ2-7 | NA | few | TRBV7-8
TGCGCCAGCAGTCCAGACACTTTCAGCACAGATACGCAGTATTTT | CASSPDTFSTDTQYF | TRBJ2-3 | NA | few | TRBV5-1
TGTGCCAGCAGCCAAGGTCAGCACACTGAAGCTTTCTTT | CASSQGQHTEAFF | TRBJ1-1 | NA | NA | TRBV14
TGTGCCAGCAGTGGGACTAGCGGGGCCTCAGACACGCAGTATTTT | CASSGTSGASDTQYF | TRBJ2-3 | TRBD2 | NA | TRBV2
TGCGCCAGCAGCCCGCCGAGCGGGAGCTCCTACAATGAGCAGTTCTTC | CASSPPSGSSYNEQFF | TRBJ2-1 | TRBD2 | many | TRBV5-1
TGTGCCAGCAGCTTCGCCAACTATAATTCACCCCTCCACTTT | CASSFANYNSPLHF | TRBJ1-6 | NA | NA | TRBV28
TGTGCCAGCAGCCAAGATCCGGGAACCCATACCTACAATGAGCAGTTCTTC | CASSQDPGTHTYNEQFF | TRBJ2-1 | NA | NA | TRBV3-1
TGTGCCAGCAGGGACGGTGGAAGCTTGGGAAGGACCCAGTACTTC | CASRDGGSLGRTQYF | TRBJ2-5 | NA | few | TRBV6-1
TGTGCCAGCAGCCAAGCCAAGGGGCCTACCGGGGAGCTGTTTTTT | CASSQAKGPTGELFF | TRBJ2-2 | NA | NA | TRBV14
TGTGCCAGCAAATTCCACCCGGGACTAGCGGGGGAGCTGCAGTTCTTC | CASKFHPGLAGELQFF | TRBJ2-1 | TRBD2 | NA | TRBV2
TGTGCCAGCAGCTTGGGGACTAGCGGGAGTATCAACGAGCAGTACTTC | CASSLGTSGSINEQYF | TRBJ2-7 | TRBD2 | many | TRBV11-2
TGTGCCACACGCCGGTTCGCCCCGAATTCACCCCTCCACTTT | CATRRFAPNSPLHF | TRBJ1-6 | NA | NA | TRBV6-1
TGCGCCAGCTCCCCGCGGCAGTCTAACTATGGCTACACCTTC | CASSPRQSNYGYTF | TRBJ1-2 | NA | NA | TRBV5-1
TGTGCCAGCAGTAGACAGGCCGGGGAGCTGTTTTTT | CASSRQAGELFF | TRBJ2-2 | NA | NA | TRBV27
TGCTGTGCTAGAGGCGCCGGGAAGGTATACACCGGGGAGCTGTTTTTT | CCARGAGKVYTGELFF | TRBJ2-2 | NA | NA | TRBV20-1